What follows are 32 T cell receptor beta chains derived from one specimen sequenced in a study of control samples from healthy donors and cancer patients. Data came from immunoSEQ multiplex PCR; TCRdb stores just in-frame clones and leaves some out. This sample yields some 120,000 clones, of which less than 95% are seen a single time; roughly 4% belongs to the top ten. Sequenced input: blood. The receptor set was obtained from a man between 25 and 39 years old in good health.

The chain uses TRBV11-2 and TRBJ2-1, with 7 bases matching TRBD2. There are 14 residues in the CDR3. J was trimmed by 8 bases and V by 4 bases; bases with no gene match: 8. The germline gives CDR1 SGHAT, CDR2 FQNNGV. CDR3 DNA sequence: TGTGCCAGCAGCTCCCCCCGGGGAGGGGATGAGCAGTTCTTC. Amino acids: CASSSPRGGDEQFF.

This rearrangement joins TRBV6-6 to TRBJ1-1; no clear D gene. This CDR3 comprises 13 residues. The ends were cut back, 2 bases at V and 1 base at J, with 5 bases in the middle. Germline V gene sequence: CDR1 MNHNY, CDR2 SVGAGI (reference sequence). This CDR3 reads CASSYNGNTEAFF. For the CDR3, the DNA is TGTGCCAGCAGTTACAACGGGAACACTGAAGCTTTCTTT.

This clone has just one count. This chain joins TRBV5-1 and TRBJ2-3, with TRBD2 matching over 9 bases. The CDR3 covers 16 residues. Losses at the gene ends were 0 bases for V and 2 bases for J; bases not matched to a gene: 4. In germline, CDR1 is SGHRS, CDR2 YFSETQ. The CDR3 bases are TGCGCCAGCAGCTTGGAGTCTAGCGGGGCCACAGATACGCAGTATTTT. Residues: CASSLESSGATDTQYF.

This chain connects TRBV6-1 to TRBJ2-7; 10 bases agree with TRBD1. Germline values: CDR1 MNHNS, CDR2 SASEGT. This CDR3 spans 16 amino acids. V shed 3 bases, J shed 0 bases, and the junction held 5 bases outside the gene matches. The CDR3 DNA follows: TGTGCCAGCAGTGAGCGGACAGGGGGAGACTCCTACGAGCAGTACTTC. Amino acids: CASSERTGGDSYEQYF.

The chain joins TRBV3-1 (or the pseudogene TRBV3-2) to TRBJ1-6; 10 bases map to TRBD1. Germline CDR1 LGHDT, CDR2 YNNKEL (reference sequence). After removal of 0 bases from V and 6 bases from J, the junction contained 2 bases not matched to a gene. CDR3 size: 16 residues. The CDR3 sequence: CASSQEGQGVNSPLHF. CDR3 sequence (DNA): TGTGCCAGCAGCCAAGAAGGACAGGGGGTTAATTCACCCCTCCACTTT.

The rearrangement joins TRBV7-8 to TRBJ1-1; TRBD1 aligns across 7 bases. Unmatched junction bases numbered 5, after V lost 2 bases and J lost 5 bases. This CDR3 spans 14 amino acids. The V gene's germline CDR1 is SGHVS and CDR2 FQNEAQ. CDR3 amino acids: CASSLNRGGTEAFF. Here the CDR3 DNA reads TGTGCCAGCAGCTTAAACAGGGGAGGTACTGAAGCTTTCTTT.

The table lists this clone with a count of one. V usage is TRBV5-1 and J usage is TRBJ2-7; 8 bases match TRBD1. In germline, CDR1 is SGHRS, CDR2 YFSETQ. The trim removed 5 bases at V and 5 bases at J, leaving 6 bases unmatched. CDR3 length: 13 residues. The DNA of the CDR3 is TGCGCCAGCAGTGCAGGGGGCGCGGACGAGCAGTACTTC. This sequence encodes CASSAGGADEQYF.

V usage is TRBV7-2 and J usage is TRBJ1-2, with no clear D. The ends were cut back, 1 base at V and 14 bases at J, with 17 bases in the middle. CDR1 is SGHTA and CDR2 is FQGNSA in the germline V gene. CDR3 length: 13 amino acids. The DNA of the CDR3 is TGTGCCAGCAGCTTAGGGTTAGATGCGGGGATGACCTTC. Amino acid sequence: CASSLGLDAGMTF.

This clone occurred once. This rearrangement joins TRBV28 to TRBJ1-1; 11 positions match TRBD1. V trimming: 4 bases; J trimming: 4 bases; junction bases outside the gene matches: 5. The germline CDR1 and CDR2 sequences are MDHEN and SYDVKM. This CDR3 region has 15 residues. CDR3 in amino acids: CASSSGTGGFTEAFF. CDR3 DNA: TGTGCCAGCAGTTCCGGGACAGGGGGTTTCACTGAAGCTTTCTTT.

The V call is TRBV5-1, the J call TRBJ1-1, with D unclear. Germline V lookup: CDR1 SGHRS, CDR2 YFSETQ. With 1 base removed from V and 0 bases from J, the gap between germline ends came to 22 bases. This CDR3 region has 19 residues. The CDR3 DNA follows: TGCGCCAGCAGCTTGCGTGGCCAGTTCACAACTCTGATGAACACTGAAGCTTTCTTT. Protein product: CASSLRGQFTTLMNTEAFF.

This sequence joins TRBV18 and TRBJ2-2, with D possibly TRBD1 on 6 matching bases. The V and J ends lost 6 bases and 5 bases respectively, with 13 bases between them. Germline-derived CDR1 and CDR2 are KGHSH and LQKENI. CDR3 length: 14 residues. This CDR3 reads CASSLKQGTGELFF. CDR3 nucleotide sequence: TGTGCCAGCTCGCTCAAACAGGGAACCGGGGAGCTGTTTTTT. Full variable domain (remainder filled in from reference TRBV18 and TRBJ2-2): NAGVMQNPRHLVRRRGQEARLRCSPMKGHSHVYWYRQLPEEGLKFMVYLQKENIIDESGMPKERFSAEFPKEGPSILRIQQVVRGDSAAYFCASSLKQGTGELFFGEGSRLTVL.

The chain employs TRBV5-1 and TRBJ1-4; no firm D call. The V and J ends lost 1 base and 6 bases respectively, with 10 bases between them. This CDR3 has 14 amino acids. In germline, CDR1 is SGHRS, CDR2 YFSETQ. CDR3 coding DNA: TGCGCCAGCAGCTTGAGTCAGGCTCATGAAAAACTGTTTTTT. Amino acid sequence: CASSLSQAHEKLFF.

The rearrangement links TRBV7-9 to TRBJ1-2, with D tentatively TRBD1 (6 bases). With 1 base removed from V and 8 bases from J, the gap between germline ends came to 14 bases. The CDR3 has 14 residues. Per the germline V gene, CDR1 is SEHNR and CDR2 is FQNEAQ (reference sequence). The CDR3 nucleotides are TGTGCCAGCAGCTTAGAACCGGGGGCGAGGGGCTACACCTTC. Encoded protein: CASSLEPGARGYTF.

This clone was counted a single time. The genes are TRBV19 and TRBJ1-2; a weak D match, TRBD1 (5 bases). V gave up 3 bases and J gave up 0 bases, with 11 bases separating them. The germline V gene has CDR1 LNHDA and CDR2 SQIVND (reference sequence). The CDR3 totals 15 residues. Here the CDR3 DNA reads TGTGCCAGTAGTATTACAGGCCTAACTAACTATGGCTACACCTTC. It translates to CASSITGLTNYGYTF.

The J gene is TRBJ1-1, the V gene TRBV6-4; 7 nucleotides match TRBD1. Germline V gene data show CDR1 as MRHNA and CDR2 as SNTAGT. Germline trimming cut 6 bases from V and 3 bases from J; bases unmatched to any gene: 7. The CDR3 extends over 14 amino acids. The CDR3, as DNA: TGTGCCAGCAGAAGAAGGACAGGCGACACTGAAGCTTTCTTT. Protein: CASRRRTGDTEAFF.

The gene calls are TRBV18 and TRBJ2-5, with 11 nucleotides matching TRBD1. The CDR3 spans 15 residues. Per germline, CDR1 KGHSH and CDR2 LQKENI. Trimming cost V 5 bases and J 4 bases; bases outside gene matches: 6. CDR3 bases: TGTGCCAGCTCAAAAGCCGGGACAGGGGGAGAGACCCAGTACTTC. Protein product: CASSKAGTGGETQYF.

The chain carries TRBV5-1 and TRBJ2-2, with unresolved D. The germline V and J ends were trimmed by 7 bases and 4 bases, with 23 bases remaining between them. Germline V gene data show CDR1 as SGHRS and CDR2 as YFSETQ. The CDR3 has 17 amino acids. The CDR3 DNA reads TGCGCCAGCGGCCCTTGGGCCGGACCGTCGTCCACCGGGGAGCTGTTTTTT. This encodes CASGPWAGPSSTGELFF.

V usage is TRBV19 and J usage is TRBJ1-5, with D possibly being TRBD1 (5 bases). Trimming took 4 bases from V and 6 from J, leaving 10 bases between them. The CDR3 has 13 amino acids. Germline-derived CDR1 and CDR2 are LNHDA and SQIVND (reference sequence). CDR3 nucleotide sequence: TGTGCCAGTAGTAGGGGGGTGGGTCAGCCCCAGCATTTT. This gives the protein CASSRGVGQPQHF.

Notes on this clone: This sample includes further DNA sequences coding for the same CDR3. CDR3 region: CASSLGSYNEQFF. For the CDR3, the DNA is TGTGCCAGCAGCTTAGGGTCCTACAATGAGCAGTTCTTC. This chain connects TRBV7-9 to TRBJ2-1, with D unclear. Germline V lookup: CDR1 SEHNR, CDR2 FQNEAQ (reference sequence). The CDR3 covers 13 residues. Trimming stripped 1 base from V and 1 base from J, with 2 bases between. Combining the CDR3 with reference TRBV7-9 and TRBJ2-1 gives the whole variable domain DTGVSQNPRHKITKRGQNVTFRCDPISEHNRLYWYRQTLGQGPEFLTYFQNEAQLEKSRLLSDRFSAERPKGSFSTLEIQRTEQGDSAMYLCASSLGSYNEQFFGPGTRLTVL.

The CDR3 reads CASSTGFNQPQHF. The CDR3, as DNA: TGCGCCAGCAGTACAGGGTTCAATCAGCCCCAGCATTTT. This sequence joins TRBV10-2 and TRBJ1-5; tentatively, D is TRBD1 (6 bases). V was cut by 5 bases and J by 3 bases, with 8 bases left in between. CDR3 length equals 13 residues. Germline assignment: CDR1 WSHSY and CDR2 SAAADI.

CDR3 residues: CASSSRQNTEAFF. CDR3 DNA sequence: TGTGCCAGCAGCTCTCGACAGAACACTGAAGCTTTCTTT. The chain carries TRBV7-9 and TRBJ1-1; D gene ambiguous. Germline lookup yields CDR1 SEHNR and CDR2 FQNEAQ (reference sequence). The CDR3 contains 13 residues. Trimming took 4 bases from V and 1 from J, leaving 7 bases between them. Based on the CDR3 plus reference TRBV7-9 and TRBJ1-1, the full variable domain is DTGVSQNPRHKITKRGQNVTFRCDPISEHNRLYWYRQTLGQGPEFLTYFQNEAQLEKSRLLSDRFSAERPKGSFSTLEIQRTEQGDSAMYLCASSSRQNTEAFFGQGTRLTVV.

Concerning this clone itself: Other nucleotide sequences from this sample produce the same CDR3. The chain recombines TRBV19 with TRBJ1-5; D possibly corresponds to TRBD1 (5 bases). The CDR3 runs 15 residues. Trimming removed 4 bases from V and 0 bases from J, with 10 bases in between. CDR1 LNHDA and CDR2 SQIVND come from the germline V gene (reference sequence). CDR3 region: CASSTTGYSNQPQHF. Here the CDR3 DNA reads TGTGCCAGTAGTACCACAGGTTATAGCAATCAGCCCCAGCATTTT.

J is TRBJ1-4 and V is TRBV18; D perhaps matches TRBD1 (6 bases). Germline V gene sequence: CDR1 KGHSH, CDR2 LQKENI. This CDR3 spans 15 amino acids. V lost 0 bases and J lost 8, with 13 bases in between. This chain's CDR3 is CASSPPNRESEKLFF. As DNA, the CDR3 is TGTGCCAGCTCACCACCGAACAGGGAGAGCGAAAAACTGTTTTTT.

The chain joins TRBV5-8 to TRBJ1-4; 7 positions agree with TRBD1. V was clipped by 1 base and J by 5 bases; unmatched bases: 5. The germline gives CDR1 SGHTS, CDR2 YDEGEE. This CDR3 has 15 residues. This CDR3 is CASSLRDSHNEKLFF. In DNA form, the CDR3 reads TGTGCCAGCAGCTTGAGGGACAGCCACAATGAAAAACTGTTTTTT.

V usage is TRBV27 and J usage is TRBJ1-4; D might be TRBD1 (6 bases). The germline CDR1 and CDR2 sequences are MNHEY and SMNVEV (reference sequence). The CDR3 totals 14 residues. V shed 5 bases and J shed 7 bases, with 14 bases lying between them. The CDR3 loop reads CASSIRGSSEKLFF. The CDR3 nucleotides are TGTGCCAGCAGTATCAGGGGCAGTAGTGAAAAACTGTTTTTT.

V usage is TRBV4-3 and J usage is TRBJ2-7; perhaps TRBD2 as D (5 bases). The germline V gene has CDR1 LGHNA and CDR2 YSLEER. The CDR3 runs to 16 residues. The V and J ends lost 0 bases and 3 bases respectively, with 15 bases between them. The CDR3 is CASSQERALAIYEQYF. CDR3 DNA: TGCGCCAGCAGCCAAGAACGGGCGTTAGCGATCTACGAGCAGTACTTC.

The chain links TRBV7-2 to TRBJ1-1, with a weak D call TRBD1 (5 bases). Deletions cut 5 bases from V and 5 bases from J, with 18 bases between. In germline, CDR1 is SGHTA, CDR2 FQGNSA. The CDR3 spans 15 residues. The CDR3 DNA reads as TGTGCCAGCAGCCTCTTCCTCGGGGGAGATACTGAAGCTTTCTTT. It translates to CASSLFLGGDTEAFF.

The V call is TRBV19, the J call TRBJ2-7; D remains ambiguous. The ends were cut back, 1 base at V and 3 bases at J, with 10 bases in the middle. The CDR3 consists of 14 residues. Germline V gene sequence: CDR1 LNHDA, CDR2 SQIVND (reference sequence). CDR3 nucleotide sequence: TGTGCCAGTAGTATAGGGGCCTTCCACTACGAGCAGTACTTC. Amino acid sequence: CASSIGAFHYEQYF.

The chain combines TRBV30 with TRBJ1-5; D ambiguous. The CDR3 totals 12 residues. The V and J ends lost 2 bases and 5 bases respectively, with 7 bases between them. Germline assignment: CDR1 GTSNPN and CDR2 SVGIG (reference sequence). CDR3 nucleotide sequence: TGTGCCTGGAGTTCGGAATATCAGCCCCAGCATTTT. This codes for CAWSSEYQPQHF.

The chain combines TRBV30 with TRBJ2-3; D is undetermined. CDR3 size: 14 residues. Germline V gene sequence: CDR1 GTSNPN, CDR2 SVGIG (reference sequence). V shed 5 bases and J shed 4 bases, with 16 bases lying between them. CDR3 residues: CAWDLGIQADTQYF. CDR3 nucleotides: TGTGCCTGGGACCTAGGTATTCAAGCAGATACGCAGTATTTT.

This clone was seen once. This chain links TRBV19 with TRBJ2-1; 11 bases fit TRBD2. There are 15 residues in the CDR3. Germline-derived CDR1 and CDR2 are LNHDA and SQIVND (reference sequence). V lost 6 bases, J lost 2 bases, and 3 bases stayed unmatched. CDR3 sequence: CASRVAGGAYNEQFF. The DNA of the CDR3 is TGTGCCAGTAGGGTAGCGGGGGGGGCCTACAATGAGCAGTTCTTC.

This clone was counted once. This chain uses TRBV5-1 with TRBJ1-6; the D gene is possibly TRBD1 (5 bases). V lost 4 bases to trimming and J lost 3 bases, with 8 bases between them. The CDR3 runs to 14 residues. Germline lookup yields CDR1 SGHRS and CDR2 YFSETQ. CDR3: CASSIQGYNSPLHF. The CDR3 bases are TGCGCCAGCAGCATCCAGGGCTATAATTCACCCCTCCACTTT. Full variable domain (missing parts from reference TRBV5-1 and TRBJ1-6): KAGVTQTPRYLIKTRGQQVTLSCSPISGHRSVSWYQQTPGQGLQFLFEYFSETQRNKGNFPGRFSGRQFSNSRSEMNVSTLELGDSALYLCASSIQGYNSPLHFGNGTRLTVT.